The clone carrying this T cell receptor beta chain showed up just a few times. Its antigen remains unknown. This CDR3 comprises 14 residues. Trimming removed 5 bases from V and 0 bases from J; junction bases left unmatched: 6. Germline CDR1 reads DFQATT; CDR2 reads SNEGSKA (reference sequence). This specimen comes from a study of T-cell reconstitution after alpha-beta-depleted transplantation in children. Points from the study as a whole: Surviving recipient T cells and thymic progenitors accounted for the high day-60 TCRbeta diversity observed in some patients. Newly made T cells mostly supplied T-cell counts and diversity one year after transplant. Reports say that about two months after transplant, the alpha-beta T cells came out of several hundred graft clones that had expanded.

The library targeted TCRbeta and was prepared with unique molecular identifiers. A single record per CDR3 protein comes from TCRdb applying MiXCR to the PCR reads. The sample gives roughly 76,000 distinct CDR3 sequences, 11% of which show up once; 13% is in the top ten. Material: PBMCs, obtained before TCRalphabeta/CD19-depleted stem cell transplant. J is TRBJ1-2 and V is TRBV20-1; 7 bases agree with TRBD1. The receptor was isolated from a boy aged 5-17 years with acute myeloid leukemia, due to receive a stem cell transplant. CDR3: CSAPLGTANYGYTF. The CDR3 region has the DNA TGCAGTGCTCCATTAGGGACAGCTAACTATGGCTACACCTTC.